Below, 24 T cell receptor beta chains from the same sample are listed, as sequenced in a study of post-analysis software for immune sequencing data. The TCR beta cDNA libraries contained unique molecular identifiers. TCRdb passed the PCR reads through MiXCR, listing each CDR3 protein once. The sample lists roughly 800,000 distinct CDR3 sequences, 25% to 30% seen once, with around 0.6% in the top ten. Their antigen targets remain unknown. Study-wide findings and caveats: Patients carried roughly five TRBV segments more frequently than controls did, and TRBV5-6, TRBV5-1 and TRBV20-1 were among them.

Sample: blood. These receptors all come from a girl aged 5 to 17 with multiple sclerosis.

In this sample, this clonotype turned up a few times. The chain recombines TRBV6-5 with TRBJ1-6, with 9 bases lining up with TRBD1. The CDR3 is made up of 16 amino acids. V lost 5 bases, J lost 14 bases, and 16 bases stayed unmatched. Germline V gives CDR1 MNHEY, CDR2 SVGAGI. For the CDR3, the DNA is TGTGCCAGCAGTCGCGGGACAGGGAATAGCATTGTCACCCTCCACTTT. This encodes CASSRGTGNSIVTLHF.

This clonotype occurred a few times. V and J are TRBV11-2 and TRBJ2-1, with 9 nucleotides matching TRBD2. Losses at the gene ends were 5 bases for V and 7 bases for J; bases not matched to a gene: 9. The germline V gene encodes CDR1 SGHAT and CDR2 FQNNGV. The CDR3 spans 15 residues. The CDR3 nucleotides are TGTGCCAGCAGCCCGCCCTTAGCGGGAGTTAATGAGCAGTTCTTC. It encodes CASSPPLAGVNEQFF.

This chain links TRBV20-1 with TRBJ2-2; 10 bases are a match to TRBD1. CDR3 length: 14 amino acids. With V trimmed by 3 bases and J by 5 bases, 3 bases remained unmatched. Germline CDR1 and CDR2: DFQATT and SNEGSKA (reference sequence). In DNA, the CDR3 is TGCAGTGCTAGTCCGGGACAGGGGACCGGGGAGCTGTTTTTT. This gives the protein CSASPGQGTGELFF.

As concerns this clonotype: Germline and junction disagree at one end, which may indicate a read error. This chain links TRBV2 with TRBJ1-4; 8 positions match TRBD1. The CDR3 extends over 15 amino acids. CDR1 is SNHLY, CDR2 FYNNEI, per germline. Here the CDR3 reads CASSDPRGPDEKRFF. CDR3 nucleotides: TGTGCCAGCAGTGACCCCAGGGGGCCGGACGAAAAACGGTTTTTT.

This chain joins TRBV12-3 or TRBV12-4 and TRBJ2-1, with D possibly being TRBD2 (5 bases). This CDR3 is 12 amino acids long. The V end lost 6 bases, the J end lost 10 bases, and 13 bases lay between the germline ends. The CDR3 sequence: CASSRAGDEQFF. The CDR3 region has the DNA TGTGCCAGCAGCCGGGCGGGCGACGAGCAGTTCTTC.

This clonotype has ten or more counts. This sequence joins TRBV7-2 and TRBJ2-3, with D uncertain. The CDR3 is 12 residues long. Germline loops: CDR1 SGHTA, CDR2 FQGNSA. Trimming cost V 6 bases and J 7 bases, with 11 bases left between them. In DNA form, the CDR3 reads TGTGCCAGCAGTTTACTTGTTAATACGCAGTATTTT. This codes for CASSLLVNTQYF.

The chain is built from TRBV20-1 and TRBJ2-1; D ambiguous. The V gene lost 5 bases and the J gene lost 4 bases, with 18 bases spanning the gap. The germline V gene has CDR1 DFQATT and CDR2 SNEGSKA (reference sequence). CDR3 length: 15 residues. The CDR3 bases are TGCAGTGCTTACCCTCCTGGCGGCCTATACAATGAGCAGTTCTTC. Translating gives CSAYPPGGLYNEQFF.

This chain links TRBV5-6 with TRBJ2-1; 9 positions match TRBD1. The CDR3 consists of 16 residues. Unmatched junction bases numbered 9, after V lost 6 bases and J lost 2 bases. Germline V gene data show CDR1 as SGHDT and CDR2 as YYEEEE. CDR3 protein: CASNFMGTGTYNEQFF. As DNA, the CDR3 is TGTGCCAGCAACTTCATGGGGACAGGGACCTACAATGAGCAGTTCTTC.

With regard to this clonotype: A read error may produce the germline difference seen at one junction end. The chain couples TRBV28 to TRBJ1-1; no definite D call. The CDR3 length is 15 residues. Germline V lookup: CDR1 MDHEN, CDR2 SYDVKM. The CDR3 here is CVSSSYRHQQAEAFF. The CDR3 DNA follows: TGTGTCAGCAGTTCGTACCGACACCAACAAGCTGAAGCTTTCTTT.

DNA for the CDR3: TGTGCCAGCAGCCATCGGACCGGAAGTATGAACACTGAAGCTTTCTTT. This codes for CASSHRTGSMNTEAFF. This sequence joins TRBV14 and TRBJ1-1; D unclear. CDR3 size: 16 residues. Trimming left V 3 bases short and J 0 bases short, with 14 bases between. CDR1 SGHDN and CDR2 FVKESK come from the germline V gene.

This clonotype was observed a few times. This chain links TRBV6-2 or TRBV6-3 with TRBJ1-5; 7 bases map to TRBD1. V lost 7 bases and J lost 2; bases outside the gene matches: 8. The CDR3 runs to 15 residues. Germline V CDR1 and CDR2: MNHEY, SVGEGT. The CDR3 loop is CASKAGTAGNQPQHF. In DNA, the CDR3 is TGTGCCAGCAAAGCCGGGACAGCCGGCAATCAGCCCCAGCATTTT.

The chain carries TRBV7-2 and TRBJ2-5; D is unclear. This CDR3 spans 19 amino acids. Per germline, CDR1 SGHTA and CDR2 FQGNSA. Trimming cost V 1 base and J 1 base, with 22 bases left between them. The CDR3 spells CASSLGGRSRIKSQETQYF. In nucleotides, the CDR3 is TGTGCCAGCAGCTTAGGAGGCCGTTCTAGAATAAAATCCCAAGAGACCCAGTACTTC.

The chain employs TRBV15 and TRBJ1-4; D gene unclear. The germline V gene has CDR1 LNHNV and CDR2 YYDKDF (reference sequence). This CDR3 is 14 amino acids long. V was shortened by 3 bases and J by 8 bases, with 13 bases between the two germline ends. The CDR3 loop reads CATSRGRKNEKLFF. The CDR3 nucleotides read TGTGCCACCAGCAGGGGCCGGAAGAACGAAAAACTGTTTTTT.

The V gene is TRBV29-1, the J gene TRBJ2-2; D not certain. The CDR3 contains 15 residues. V was pared by 1 base and J by 3 bases, with 12 bases between. The germline V gene encodes CDR1 SQVTM and CDR2 ANQGSEA. In nucleotides, the CDR3 is TGCAGCGTTGAAGTTGGGCAGTTCTACACCGGGGAGCTGTTTTTT. Protein: CSVEVGQFYTGELFF.

This clonotype was observed many times. The chain joins TRBV20-1 to TRBJ2-1, with 10 positions matching TRBD2. Germline V gene sequence: CDR1 DFQATT, CDR2 SNEGSKA (reference sequence). The CDR3 sequence is 15 residues long. The ends lost 6 bases at V and 6 bases at J; junction bases unmatched: 11. The CDR3 DNA reads as TGCAGTGCCGAGGTCCTAGCGGGAGTAGGCAATGAGCAGTTCTTC. The encoded protein is CSAEVLAGVGNEQFF.

The gene calls are TRBV24-1 and TRBJ2-7, with 14 positions matching TRBD2. Unmatched junction bases numbered 11, after V lost 4 bases and J lost 7 bases. Per germline, CDR1 KGHDR and CDR2 SFDVKD. This CDR3 has 17 residues. This CDR3 is CATSESIGLAGGIEQYF. The CDR3 DNA is TGTGCCACCAGTGAGAGCATTGGACTAGCGGGAGGTATTGAGCAGTACTTC.

This clonotype was found many times. The rearrangement links TRBV7-9 to TRBJ2-7; D is ambiguous. V was pared by 6 bases and J by 4 bases, with 10 bases between. Germline CDR1 and CDR2: SEHNR and FQNEAQ (reference sequence). CDR3 length: 12 residues. Here the CDR3 DNA reads TGTGCCAGCAGTTCCGAGGTATACGAGCAGTACTTC. Translated: CASSSEVYEQYF.

This clonotype occurred a few times. The V and J genes are TRBV7-6 and TRBJ2-3; TRBD2 might be the D (5 bases). V gave up 6 bases and J gave up 0 bases, with 7 bases separating them. The CDR3 length is 13 residues. CDR1 is SGHVS, CDR2 FNYEAQ, per germline. The CDR3, as DNA: TGTGCCAGCAGACGGACTAGCACAGATACGCAGTATTTT. This encodes CASRRTSTDTQYF.

This clonotype has more than one count but fewer than ten. V and J are TRBV7-9 and TRBJ2-7; tentatively, D is TRBD2 (5 bases). There are 17 residues in the CDR3. Germline-derived CDR1 and CDR2 are SEHNR and FQNEAQ (reference sequence). V was cut by 4 bases and J by 1 base, with 20 bases left in between. As DNA, the CDR3 is TGTGCCAGCAGCTCCCCAGGCGGTGCGGGCGTGTCCTACGAGCAGTACTTC. This translates into CASSSPGGAGVSYEQYF.

This clonotype appeared a single time. The chain links TRBV20-1 to TRBJ2-7; 11 nucleotides match TRBD2. From germline, CDR1 is DFQATT and CDR2 SNEGSKA (reference sequence). CDR3 length equals 15 residues. V was pared by 3 bases and J by 3 bases, with 7 bases of the junction left unmatched. The CDR3 DNA follows: TGCAGTGCTAGGAAGGGACTAGCGGAGTACTACGAGCAGTACTTC. Residues: CSARKGLAEYYEQYF.

The V call is TRBV27, the J call TRBJ1-6; D possibly corresponds to TRBD1 (6 bases). Germline V lookup: CDR1 MNHEY, CDR2 SMNVEV (reference sequence). V lost 2 bases to trimming and J lost 3 bases, with 14 bases between them. The CDR3 runs to 17 residues. CDR3 residues: CASSLIPGGSYNSPLHF. The DNA for the CDR3 is TGTGCCAGCAGTTTAATTCCGGGGGGCAGCTATAATTCACCCCTCCACTTT.

The V gene is TRBV7-6, the J gene TRBJ1-6; no firm D call. The CDR3 has 15 amino acids. V shed 5 bases and J shed 8 bases, with 16 bases lying between them. Germline V CDR1 and CDR2: SGHVS, FNYEAQ. The CDR3 loop is CASSAQTASYSPLHF. As DNA, the CDR3 is TGTGCCAGCAGCGCGCAGACCGCCTCTTATTCACCCCTCCACTTT.

The table lists this clonotype with a count of one. V and J are TRBV19 and TRBJ2-1; no firm D call. Trimming shortened V by 5 bases and J by 0 bases, and 14 bases separated the two germline ends. The CDR3 contains 16 residues. CDR1 is LNHDA, CDR2 SQIVND, per germline (reference sequence). This chain's CDR3 is CASSPRSLSSYNEQFF. The CDR3 DNA sequence: TGTGCCAGTAGTCCCCGTTCCTTAAGCTCCTACAATGAGCAGTTCTTC.

Only a few counts were recorded for this clonotype. This rearrangement joins TRBV11-2 to TRBJ1-3, with D unclear. V shed 4 bases and J shed 2 bases, with 12 bases lying between them. The CDR3 is 15 residues long. Germline V CDR1 and CDR2: SGHAT, FQNNGV. CDR3 DNA: TGTGCCAGCAGCTCAGGACCGACGCCTGGAAACACCATATATTTT. It codes for CASSSGPTPGNTIYF.